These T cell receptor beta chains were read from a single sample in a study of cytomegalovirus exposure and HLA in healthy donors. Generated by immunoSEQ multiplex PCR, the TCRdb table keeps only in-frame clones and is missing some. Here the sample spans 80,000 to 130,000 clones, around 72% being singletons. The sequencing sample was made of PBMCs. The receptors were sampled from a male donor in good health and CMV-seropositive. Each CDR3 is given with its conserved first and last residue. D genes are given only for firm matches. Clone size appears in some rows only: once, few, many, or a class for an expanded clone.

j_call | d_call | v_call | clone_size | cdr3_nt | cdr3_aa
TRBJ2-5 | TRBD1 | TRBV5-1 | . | TGCGCCAGCAGCCTGGACAGGGGGGAGACCCAGTACTTC | CASSLDRGETQYF
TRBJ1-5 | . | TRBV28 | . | TGTGCCAGCAGCACTTTCGGAGGAGGGGTGGGAGAACAGCCCCAGCATTTT | CASSTFGGGVGEQPQHF
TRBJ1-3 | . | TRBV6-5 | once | TGTGCCAGCAGTCTGACTATCAGGGGAAACACCATATATTTT | CASSLTIRGNTIYF
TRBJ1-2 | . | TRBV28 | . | TGTGCCAGCAGTGGGGAGGGGCATTCGGGCTACACCTTC | CASSGEGHSGYTF
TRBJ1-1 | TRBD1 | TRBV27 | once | TGTGCCAGCAGTCGCCCGGACAGGGCTACTGAAGCTTTCTTT | CASSRPDRATEAFF
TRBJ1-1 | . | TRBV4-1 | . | TGCGCCAGCAGCCAAGACAGATACACTGAAGCTTTCTTT | CASSQDRYTEAFF
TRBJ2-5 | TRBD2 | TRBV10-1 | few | TGCGCCAGCAGTCCGAGCGGGGTCGGAGAGACCCAGTACTTC | CASSPSGVGETQYF
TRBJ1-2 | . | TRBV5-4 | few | TGTGCCAGCAGCTTGGGCCCAGGGGCGCTCGGGGCCTATGGCTACACCTTC | CASSLGPGALGAYGYTF
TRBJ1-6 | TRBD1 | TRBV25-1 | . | TGTGCCAGCAGCCCCCGGGACAGGGATAATTCACCCCTCCACTTT | CASSPRDRDNSPLHF
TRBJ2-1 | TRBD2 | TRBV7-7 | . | TGTGCTAGCAGCTTAGGGACTAGCCCAAACAATGAGCAGTTCTTC | CASSLGTSPNNEQFF
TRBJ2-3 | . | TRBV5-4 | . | TGTGCCAGCAGCTTGAGGTACAGTACAGATACGCAGTATTTT | CASSLRYSTDTQYF
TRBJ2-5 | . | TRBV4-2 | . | TGTGCCAGCAGCCAGCCCGGGTTGTCAAGTGGACAAGAGACCCAGTACTTC | CASSQPGLSSGQETQYF
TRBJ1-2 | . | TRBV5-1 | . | TGCGCCAGCAGCTCAACAGGTCCTAACTATGGCTACACCTTC | CASSSTGPNYGYTF
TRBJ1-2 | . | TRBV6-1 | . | TGTGCCAGCAGTGAAGCTGGAGGTACTGGCTACACCTTC | CASSEAGGTGYTF
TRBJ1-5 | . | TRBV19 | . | TGTGCCAGTGGGACATTTAATAGCAATCAGCCCCAGCATTTT | CASGTFNSNQPQHF
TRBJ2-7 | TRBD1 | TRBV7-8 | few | TGTGCCAGCAGCTCTCTGAAAGACAGGGGACAAACCTACGAGCAGTACTTC | CASSSLKDRGQTYEQYF
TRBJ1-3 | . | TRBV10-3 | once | TGTGCCATCAGTGCCAGGGTTGCGGACACCATATATTTT | CAISARVADTIYF
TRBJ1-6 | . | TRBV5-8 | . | TGTGCCAGCACCCGAAAAGGAGTCGGGTCACCCCTCCACTTT | CASTRKGVGSPLHF
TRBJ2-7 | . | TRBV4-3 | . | TGCGCCAGCAGCCAAGGTGGCAGTCCCTACGAGCAGTACTTC | CASSQGGSPYEQYF
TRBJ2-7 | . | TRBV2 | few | TGTGCCAGCAGTTCTTACGAGCAGTACTTC | CASSSYEQYF
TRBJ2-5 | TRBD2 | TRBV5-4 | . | TGTGCCAGCAGCTCCGGGGCTAGCGGGTTTAAGGGGACCCAGTACTTC | CASSSGASGFKGTQYF
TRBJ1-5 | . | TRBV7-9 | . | TGTGCCAGCAGCCCTACAGGGTCCAATCAGCCCCAGCATTTT | CASSPTGSNQPQHF
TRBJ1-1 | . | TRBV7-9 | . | TGTGCCAGCAGCACATATGAAGCTTTCTTT | CASSTYEAFF
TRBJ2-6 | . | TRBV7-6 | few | TGTGCCAGCAGCCCCGAGAGCTCTGGGGCCAACGTCCTGACTTTC | CASSPESSGANVLTF
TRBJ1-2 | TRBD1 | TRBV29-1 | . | TGCAGCGTTGGTGGGCAGGGGGAAGGCTACACCTTC | CSVGGQGEGYTF
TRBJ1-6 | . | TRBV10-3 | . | TGTGCCATCAGTGACAAAGGCCTCCGCGGTTCACCCCTCCACTTT | CAISDKGLRGSPLHF
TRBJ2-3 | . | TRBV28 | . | TGTGCCAGCAGTTTCTTAGAGGGAGGCACAGATACGCAGTATTTT | CASSFLEGGTDTQYF
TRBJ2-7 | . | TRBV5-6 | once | TGTGCCAGCAGCGGGGTCGGAGGGGTCTCGAGCTCCTACGAGCAGTACTTC | CASSGVGGVSSSYEQYF
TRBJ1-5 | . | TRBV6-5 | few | TGTGCCAGCGCAATCATGAGGAGTACCAATCAGCCCCAGCATTTT | CASAIMRSTNQPQHF
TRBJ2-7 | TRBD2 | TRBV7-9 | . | TGTGCCAGCAGCTTAGCGGGAGGGCTACGGACCTACGAGCAGTACTTC | CASSLAGGLRTYEQYF
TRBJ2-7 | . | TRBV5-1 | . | TGCGCCAGCAGCTTGGTAGGAGGGCCCCACGAGCAGTACTTC | CASSLVGGPHEQYF
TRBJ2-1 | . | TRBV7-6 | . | TGTGCCAGCTCAGGACAGACTCACAATGAGCAGTTCTTC | CASSGQTHNEQFF
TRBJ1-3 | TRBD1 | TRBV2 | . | TGTGCCAGTGGAGGGGGGACAGGACTACGAAACACCATATATTTT | CASGGGTGLRNTIYF
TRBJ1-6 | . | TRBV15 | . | TGTGCCACCAGCAGAGAACAGGCCGACTATTCACCCCTCCACTTT | CATSREQADYSPLHF
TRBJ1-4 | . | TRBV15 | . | TGTGCCACCAGCAGAGTCCGTGGGACTTATGAAAAACTGTTTTTT | CATSRVRGTYEKLFF
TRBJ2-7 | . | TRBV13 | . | TGTGCCAGCAGCCCGGGTCCCTTCGAGCAGTACTTC | CASSPGPFEQYF
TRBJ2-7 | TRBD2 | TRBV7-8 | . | TGTGCCAGCAGCTTAGGGGGCGGGGGTCGAACCTACGAGCAGTACTTC | CASSLGGGGRTYEQYF
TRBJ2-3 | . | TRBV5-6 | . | TGTGCCAGCAGCTTGGCCCTGGGGGGGCTGGCAGATACGCAGTATTTT | CASSLALGGLADTQYF
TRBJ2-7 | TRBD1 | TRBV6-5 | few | TGTGCCAGCAGTCCGGGACAGGGGATCTACGAGCAGTACTTC | CASSPGQGIYEQYF
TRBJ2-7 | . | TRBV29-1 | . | TGCAGCGTTGACGGCCAGGGCCTCTACGAGCAGTACTTC | CSVDGQGLYEQYF
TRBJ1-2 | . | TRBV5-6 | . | TGTGCCAGCAGCACCGGGAGTCCTAACTATGGCTACACCTTC | CASSTGSPNYGYTF
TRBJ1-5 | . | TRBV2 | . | TGTGCCAGCACCCACAGCGGGGGGGCGTATAGCAATCAGCCCCAGCATTTT | CASTHSGGAYSNQPQHF